These 8 T cell receptor beta chains came from one sample sequenced in a study of T cell responses to AZD1222 COVID-19 vaccine. TCRdb's copy holds only in-frame clones and misses some; the assay was immunoSEQ multiplex PCR. The sample comprises nearly 90,000 clones, 70% to 90% of which are singletons, and less than 6% rests with the top ten. This specimen consisted of peripheral blood, obtained on day 0 of AZD1222 vaccination. The origin of the receptors is an adult in good health.

The chain has TRBV7-2 and TRBJ2-2, with a weak D call TRBD2 (6 bases). Trimming pared 1 base from V and 7 bases from J, leaving 13 bases between. The germline CDR1 and CDR2 sequences are SGHTA and FQGNSA. This CDR3 comprises 15 residues. CDR3 nucleotides: TGTGCCAGCAGCTTAGAGGTGCGGCGGGACGGGGAGCTGTTTTTT. As protein: CASSLEVRRDGELFF.

CDR3 region: CASSLTGDFFEQYF. DNA of the CDR3: TGTGCCAGCAGCCTGACAGGGGATTTCTTTGAGCAGTACTTC. The chain is built from TRBV11-2 and TRBJ2-7; TRBD1 aligns across 8 bases. This CDR3 region has 14 residues. Germline loops: CDR1 SGHAT, CDR2 FQNNGV. Trimming cost V 5 bases and J 7 bases; bases outside gene matches: 10. Full variable domain (remainder filled in from reference TRBV11-2 and TRBJ2-7): EAGVAQSPRYKIIEKRQSVAFWCNPISGHATLYWYQQILGQGPKLLIQFQNNGVVDDSQLPKDRFSAERLKGVDSTLKIQPAKLEDSAVYLCASSLTGDFFEQYFGPGTRLTVT.

The chain links TRBV7-2 to TRBJ2-5; the D is unclear. CDR1 SGHTA and CDR2 FQGNSA come from the germline V gene. This CDR3 has 13 residues. Trimming cost V 8 bases and J 4 bases, with 14 bases left between them. CDR3 protein: CASGRKFRETQYF. The CDR3 nucleotides are TGTGCCAGCGGGCGGAAGTTTCGAGAGACCCAGTACTTC. Full variable domain (remainder filled in from reference TRBV7-2 and TRBJ2-5): GAGVSQSPSNKVTEKGKDVELRCDPISGHTALYWYRQSLGQGLEFLIYFQGNSAPDKSGLPSDRFSAERTGGSVSTLTIQRTQQEDSAVYLCASGRKFRETQYFGPGTRLLVL.

The chain has TRBV11-2 and TRBJ2-7; TRBD2 matches 7 bases. The CDR3 length is 17 residues. The junction had 12 bases not matched to a gene; V was cut back by 1 base and J by 3 bases. Germline V CDR1 and CDR2: SGHAT, FQNNGV. The CDR3 here is CASSLVLGGGRVYEQYF. The DNA of the CDR3 is TGTGCCAGCAGCTTAGTTTTGGGGGGAGGGAGGGTCTACGAGCAGTACTTC. Full variable domain (outside the CDR3, taken from reference TRBV11-2 and TRBJ2-7): EAGVAQSPRYKIIEKRQSVAFWCNPISGHATLYWYQQILGQGPKLLIQFQNNGVVDDSQLPKDRFSAERLKGVDSTLKIQPAKLEDSAVYLCASSLVLGGGRVYEQYFGPGTRLTVT.

This sequence joins TRBV5-5 and TRBJ2-3; 11 nucleotides align to TRBD2. In germline, CDR1 is SGHKS, CDR2 YYEKEE (reference sequence). The CDR3 loop spans 17 amino acids. V lost 4 bases, J lost 4 bases, and 11 bases stayed unmatched. CDR3 in amino acids: CASSLRVLAGASDTQYF. The CDR3 DNA sequence: TGTGCCAGCAGCCTCCGTGTACTAGCGGGAGCCTCAGATACGCAGTATTTT. The complete variable domain, with remaining parts taken from reference TRBV5-5 and TRBJ2-3, reads DAGVTQSPTHLIKTRGQQVTLRCSPISGHKSVSWYQQVLGQGPQFIFQYYEKEERGRGNFPDRFSARQFPNYSSELNVNALLLGDSALYLCASSLRVLAGASDTQYFGPGTRLTVL.

The genes are TRBV6-5 and TRBJ1-2, with TRBD1 matching 7 bases. V trimming: 7 bases; J trimming: 8 bases; junction bases outside the gene matches: 13. Germline V lookup: CDR1 MNHEY, CDR2 SVGAGI. The CDR3 loop spans 14 amino acids. CDR3 sequence reads: CASTPGGALLGYTF. The CDR3 DNA sequence: TGTGCCAGCACCCCAGGGGGGGCCCTCTTGGGCTACACCTTC.

V gene TRBV9 combines with J gene TRBJ1-6; D not resolved. With 4 bases removed from V and 0 bases from J, the gap between germline ends came to 17 bases. There are 18 residues in the CDR3. CDR1 is SGDLS, CDR2 YYNGEE, per germline. The CDR3 is CASSPSPTKSSYNSPLHF. Here the CDR3 DNA reads TGTGCCAGCAGCCCCTCCCCGACGAAGAGCTCCTATAATTCACCCCTCCACTTT.

This chain joins TRBV5-1 and TRBJ2-7, with 9 bases identical to TRBD2. The V segment lost 0 bases and the J segment 4 bases; nucleotides outside the gene matches: 2. CDR1 and CDR2 (germline): SGHRS, YFSETQ. The length of the CDR3 is 14 residues. The CDR3 DNA follows: TGCGCCAGCAGCTTGGGTAGCGGGAGTTACGAGCAGTACTTC. This codes for CASSLGSGSYEQYF.